Listed here are 23 T cell receptor beta chains from one sample, sequenced in a study of vaccination effects on CD4 cells after COVID-19. ViraFEST expansion of antigen-specific CD4+ T cells with viral peptide pools preceded sequencing. After around ten days in culture, the CD4+ T cells were isolated. Recipients of the vaccine had no prior SARS-CoV-2 infection and negative nucleocapsid antibodies. Only in-frame clones appear in the TCRdb table, and some are missing; sequencing was by immunoSEQ multiplex PCR. Of tens of thousands of clones listed, about 70% are singletons. The antigens these receptors bind are not known. The starting material was CD4+ T cells from PBMCs cultured with HCoV-NL63 spike peptides, obtained before COVID-19 vaccination. Receptor source: a human donor who received a COVID-19 vaccine.

CDR3: CASSYSWDRGGTQYF. In nucleotides, the CDR3 is TGTGCCAGCAGTTACTCGTGGGACAGGGGAGGGACCCAGTACTTC. The genes are TRBV6-5 and TRBJ2-5; 10 nucleotides align to TRBD1. The CDR3 contains 15 residues. Germline lookup yields CDR1 MNHEY and CDR2 SVGAGI. After removal of 0 bases from V and 7 bases from J, the junction contained 5 bases not matched to a gene.

In this sample, this clone turned up a few times. The chain is built from TRBV18 and TRBJ2-7; a weak D match, TRBD1 (5 bases). The CDR3 is 13 residues long. V was trimmed by 3 bases and J by 3 bases, leaving 9 bases between them. Per germline, CDR1 KGHSH and CDR2 LQKENI. The CDR3 region has the DNA TGTGCCAGCTCACCGGTTAGGGGCTACGAGCAGTACGTC. It translates to CASSPVRGYEQYV.

This clone was seen a single time. The J gene is TRBJ2-1, the V gene TRBV12-3 or TRBV12-4; D gene ambiguous. This CDR3 is built from 12 residues. Trimming pared 3 bases from V and 8 bases from J, leaving 8 bases between. This CDR3 reads CASSLGWDEQFF. DNA for the CDR3: TGTGCCAGCAGTTTGGGGTGGGATGAGCAGTTCTTC.

The chain employs TRBV6-5 and TRBJ2-7, with 8 bases that match TRBD1. Germline assignment: CDR1 MNHEY and CDR2 SVGAGI. The CDR3 sequence is 14 residues long. V lost 6 bases to trimming and J lost 3 bases; unmatched junction nucleotides: 7. Here the CDR3 reads CASSIIGTGYEQYV. CDR3 sequence (DNA): TGTGCCAGCAGCATTATCGGGACAGGCTACGAGCAGTACGTC.

The V gene is TRBV5-1, the J gene TRBJ1-4; maybe TRBD1 (5 bases). This CDR3 region has 15 residues. V was clipped by 1 base and J by 2 bases, with 9 bases between them. Germline values: CDR1 SGHRS, CDR2 YFSETQ. The CDR3 protein is CASSLRGVTNEKLFF. Written as DNA, the CDR3 is TGCGCCAGCAGCTTGCGGGGGGTGACTAATGAAAAACTGTTTTTT.

The V call is TRBV19, the J call TRBJ1-1; D not certain. Germline V CDR1 and CDR2: LNHDA, SQIVND (reference sequence). The length of the CDR3 is 13 residues. V was cut by 2 bases and J by 0 bases, with 4 bases left in between. The CDR3 region has the DNA TGTGCCAGTAGTATATCCATGAACACTGAAGCTTTCTTT. This codes for CASSISMNTEAFF.

In its sample, this clone was seen a few times. The chain carries TRBV7-3 and TRBJ2-2; 7 bases map to TRBD2. V gave up 1 base and J gave up 0 bases; unmatched junction bases: 2. This CDR3 has 16 amino acids. Germline V gives CDR1 SGHTA, CDR2 FQGTGA. The CDR3 here is CASSLMGGSNTGELFF. DNA for the CDR3: TGTGCCAGCAGCTTAATGGGGGGGTCGAACACCGGGGAGCTGTTTTTT.

The chain is built from TRBV5-1 and TRBJ2-7; 7 nucleotides align to TRBD2. In germline, CDR1 is SGHRS, CDR2 YFSETQ. There are 14 residues in the CDR3. V trimming: 7 bases; J trimming: 4 bases; junction bases outside the gene matches: 11. CDR3: CASPGRGGSYEQYV. CDR3 coding DNA: TGCGCCAGCCCAGGGCGGGGAGGGAGTTACGAGCAGTACGTC.

This clone was recorded a few times. The chain employs TRBV10-3 and TRBJ2-2, with D possibly being TRBD1 (5 bases). Germline V gene lookup returns CDR1 ENHRY and CDR2 SYGVKD. Trimming shortened V by 6 bases and J by 1 base, and 9 bases separated the two germline ends. The length of the CDR3 is 14 residues. Written as DNA, the CDR3 is TGTGCCATCAGACAGGAGTTGAACACCGGGGAGCTGTTTTTT. It yields the protein CAIRQELNTGELFF.

This chain connects TRBV7-9 to TRBJ1-4, with unresolved D. V shed 5 bases and J shed 7 bases, with 5 bases lying between them. The CDR3 runs to 11 residues. From germline, CDR1 is SEHNR and CDR2 FQNEAQ (reference sequence). CDR3 loop: CASSGSEKLFF. DNA of the CDR3: TGTGCCAGCAGCGGGTCTGAAAAACTGTTTTTT.

The gene calls are TRBV3-1 (or the pseudogene TRBV3-2) and TRBJ1-1; D is unresolved. Germline V gives CDR1 LGHDT, CDR2 YNNKEL (reference sequence). Deletions cut 0 bases from V and 9 bases from J, with 8 bases between. CDR3 length: 12 residues. Written as DNA, the CDR3 is TGTGCCAGCAGCCAAGAGGGCGGGAAAGCTTTCTTT. The encoded protein is CASSQEGGKAFF.

The V gene is TRBV18, the J gene TRBJ2-1; 10 bases fit TRBD2. The CDR3 runs to 15 residues. J gave up 4 bases and V 4 bases, and 4 bases lay outside the gene matches. The germline V gene has CDR1 KGHSH and CDR2 LQKENI. CDR3 coding DNA: TGTGCCAGCTCACGCCTAGCGGGAGTGTACAATGAGCAGTTCTTC. The encoded protein is CASSRLAGVYNEQFF.

This chain uses TRBV6-5 with TRBJ2-4; TRBD1 is a possible D gene (5 bases). CDR1 is MNHEY and CDR2 is SVGAGI in the germline V gene. The ends were cut back, 2 bases at V and 6 bases at J, with 17 bases in the middle. The CDR3 runs to 16 residues. This chain's CDR3 is CASSYGQGFGVNIQYF. The CDR3 DNA is TGTGCCAGCAGTTACGGCCAGGGCTTTGGGGTAAACATTCAGTACTTC.

In this sample, this clone turned up a few times. The chain uses TRBV7-2 and TRBJ2-5; 8 bases fit TRBD1. The germline gives CDR1 SGHTA, CDR2 FQGNSA. V gave up 3 bases and J gave up 4 bases; unmatched junction bases: 4. The CDR3 extends over 14 amino acids. CDR3 sequence reads: CASSFPDRGETQYF. As DNA, the CDR3 is TGTGCCAGCAGCTTCCCAGACAGGGGAGAGACCCAGTACTTC. The whole variable domain, remainder taken from reference TRBV7-2 and TRBJ2-5, is GAGVSQSPSNKVTEKGKDVELRCDPISGHTALYWYRQSLGQGLEFLIYFQGNSAPDKSGLPSDRFSAERTGGSVSTLTIQRTQQEDSAVYLCASSFPDRGETQYFGPGTRLLVL.

The chain combines TRBV5-1 with TRBJ2-3; TRBD2 aligns across 7 bases. V was clipped by 1 base and J by 2 bases; unmatched bases: 4. The CDR3 has 15 residues. Germline CDR1 is SGHRS and CDR2 is YFSETQ. The CDR3 is CASSLNGGVTDTQYF. As DNA, the CDR3 is TGCGCCAGCAGCTTGAATGGGGGGGTCACAGATACGCAGTATTTT.

The genes are TRBV3-1 (or the pseudogene TRBV3-2) and TRBJ1-2; D gene uncertain. Germline CDR1 reads LGHDT; CDR2 reads YNNKEL (reference sequence). The CDR3 covers 13 residues. V was cut by 4 bases and J by 5 bases, with 11 bases left in between. CDR3 protein: CASSLGHSYGYTF. CDR3 DNA sequence: TGTGCCAGCAGCCTAGGCCATTCTTATGGCTACACCTTC.

This rearrangement joins TRBV30 to TRBJ1-3; weak D call: TRBD1 (5 bases). Trimming shortened V by 3 bases and J by 0 bases, and 15 bases separated the two germline ends. The CDR3 is 16 amino acids. The germline V gene has CDR1 GTSNPN and CDR2 SVGIG (reference sequence). CDR3 sequence reads: CAWRERGIVSGNTIYF. The CDR3, as DNA: TGTGCCTGGAGGGAGAGGGGCATTGTCTCTGGAAACACCATATATTTT.

This chain links TRBV6-5 with TRBJ1-3; D remains unclear. This CDR3 comprises 14 residues. CDR1 and CDR2 from the germline V gene are MNHEY and SVGAGI. The V end lost 6 bases, the J end lost 0 bases, and 9 bases lay between the germline ends. The DNA for the CDR3 is TGTGCCAGCAGCGTTGGTTTCTCTGGAAACACCATATATTTT. It specifies CASSVGFSGNTIYF.

V usage is TRBV12-3 or TRBV12-4 and J usage is TRBJ2-1; possible D gene TRBD1, 5 bases. V was pared by 6 bases and J by 4 bases, with 10 bases between. The CDR3 extends over 13 amino acids. CDR3 nucleotide sequence: TGTGCCAGCAGGATCGACAGATACAATGAGCAGTTCTTC. Translated: CASRIDRYNEQFF.

The table lists this clone with a count of one. The chain carries TRBV29-1 and TRBJ2-3; D is possibly TRBD1 (6 bases). The germline CDR1 and CDR2 sequences are SQVTM and ANQGSEA. Between the trimmed V and J ends, which lost 7 bases and 3 bases, there was a span of 17 bases. The CDR3 loop spans 14 amino acids. The CDR3 sequence: CSAESPGATDTQYF. The CDR3 region has the DNA TGCAGCGCCGAGAGTCCAGGGGCGACAGATACGCAGTATTTT.

The CDR3 DNA reads TGTGCCAGCAGCACGGGGACCTCGGATACGCAGTATTTT. It translates to CASSTGTSDTQYF. The rearrangement uses TRBV9 and TRBJ2-3; D possibly matches TRBD1 or TRBD2 (5 bases each). The ends were cut back, 4 bases at V and 6 bases at J, with 12 bases in the middle. In germline, CDR1 is SGDLS, CDR2 YYNGEE. CDR3 length: 13 amino acids.

The chain recombines TRBV18 with TRBJ2-3; D gene ambiguous. Germline CDR1 is KGHSH and CDR2 is LQKENI. This CDR3 has 12 residues. V lost 4 bases and J lost 6, with 8 bases in between. CDR3 sequence: CASSQAGDTQYF. CDR3 DNA: TGTGCCAGCTCACAGGCCGGGGATACGCAGTATTTT.

This chain joins TRBV5-6 and TRBJ2-7; D unclear. Germline assignment: CDR1 SGHDT and CDR2 YYEEEE. V dropped 0 bases and J dropped 4 bases, with 5 bases sitting between them. This CDR3 is built from 12 residues. The CDR3 nucleotides are TGTGCCAGCAGCTTGGGAGCGTACGAGCAGTACGTC. It specifies CASSLGAYEQYV.